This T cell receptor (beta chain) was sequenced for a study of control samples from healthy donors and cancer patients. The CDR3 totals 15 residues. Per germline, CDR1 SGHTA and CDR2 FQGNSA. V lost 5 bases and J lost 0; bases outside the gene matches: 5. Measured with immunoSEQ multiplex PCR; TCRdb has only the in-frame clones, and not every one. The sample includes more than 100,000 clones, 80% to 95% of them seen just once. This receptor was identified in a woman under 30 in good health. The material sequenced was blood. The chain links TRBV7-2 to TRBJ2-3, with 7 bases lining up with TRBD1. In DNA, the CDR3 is TGTGCCAGCAGCGCCCGGACAGGAAGCACAGATACGCAGTATTTT. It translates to CASSARTGSTDTQYF. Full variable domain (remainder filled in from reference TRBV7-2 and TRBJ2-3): GAGVSQSPSNKVTEKGKDVELRCDPISGHTALYWYRQSLGQGLEFLIYFQGNSAPDKSGLPSDRFSAERTGGSVSTLTIQRTQQEDSAVYLCASSARTGSTDTQYFGPGTRLTVL.